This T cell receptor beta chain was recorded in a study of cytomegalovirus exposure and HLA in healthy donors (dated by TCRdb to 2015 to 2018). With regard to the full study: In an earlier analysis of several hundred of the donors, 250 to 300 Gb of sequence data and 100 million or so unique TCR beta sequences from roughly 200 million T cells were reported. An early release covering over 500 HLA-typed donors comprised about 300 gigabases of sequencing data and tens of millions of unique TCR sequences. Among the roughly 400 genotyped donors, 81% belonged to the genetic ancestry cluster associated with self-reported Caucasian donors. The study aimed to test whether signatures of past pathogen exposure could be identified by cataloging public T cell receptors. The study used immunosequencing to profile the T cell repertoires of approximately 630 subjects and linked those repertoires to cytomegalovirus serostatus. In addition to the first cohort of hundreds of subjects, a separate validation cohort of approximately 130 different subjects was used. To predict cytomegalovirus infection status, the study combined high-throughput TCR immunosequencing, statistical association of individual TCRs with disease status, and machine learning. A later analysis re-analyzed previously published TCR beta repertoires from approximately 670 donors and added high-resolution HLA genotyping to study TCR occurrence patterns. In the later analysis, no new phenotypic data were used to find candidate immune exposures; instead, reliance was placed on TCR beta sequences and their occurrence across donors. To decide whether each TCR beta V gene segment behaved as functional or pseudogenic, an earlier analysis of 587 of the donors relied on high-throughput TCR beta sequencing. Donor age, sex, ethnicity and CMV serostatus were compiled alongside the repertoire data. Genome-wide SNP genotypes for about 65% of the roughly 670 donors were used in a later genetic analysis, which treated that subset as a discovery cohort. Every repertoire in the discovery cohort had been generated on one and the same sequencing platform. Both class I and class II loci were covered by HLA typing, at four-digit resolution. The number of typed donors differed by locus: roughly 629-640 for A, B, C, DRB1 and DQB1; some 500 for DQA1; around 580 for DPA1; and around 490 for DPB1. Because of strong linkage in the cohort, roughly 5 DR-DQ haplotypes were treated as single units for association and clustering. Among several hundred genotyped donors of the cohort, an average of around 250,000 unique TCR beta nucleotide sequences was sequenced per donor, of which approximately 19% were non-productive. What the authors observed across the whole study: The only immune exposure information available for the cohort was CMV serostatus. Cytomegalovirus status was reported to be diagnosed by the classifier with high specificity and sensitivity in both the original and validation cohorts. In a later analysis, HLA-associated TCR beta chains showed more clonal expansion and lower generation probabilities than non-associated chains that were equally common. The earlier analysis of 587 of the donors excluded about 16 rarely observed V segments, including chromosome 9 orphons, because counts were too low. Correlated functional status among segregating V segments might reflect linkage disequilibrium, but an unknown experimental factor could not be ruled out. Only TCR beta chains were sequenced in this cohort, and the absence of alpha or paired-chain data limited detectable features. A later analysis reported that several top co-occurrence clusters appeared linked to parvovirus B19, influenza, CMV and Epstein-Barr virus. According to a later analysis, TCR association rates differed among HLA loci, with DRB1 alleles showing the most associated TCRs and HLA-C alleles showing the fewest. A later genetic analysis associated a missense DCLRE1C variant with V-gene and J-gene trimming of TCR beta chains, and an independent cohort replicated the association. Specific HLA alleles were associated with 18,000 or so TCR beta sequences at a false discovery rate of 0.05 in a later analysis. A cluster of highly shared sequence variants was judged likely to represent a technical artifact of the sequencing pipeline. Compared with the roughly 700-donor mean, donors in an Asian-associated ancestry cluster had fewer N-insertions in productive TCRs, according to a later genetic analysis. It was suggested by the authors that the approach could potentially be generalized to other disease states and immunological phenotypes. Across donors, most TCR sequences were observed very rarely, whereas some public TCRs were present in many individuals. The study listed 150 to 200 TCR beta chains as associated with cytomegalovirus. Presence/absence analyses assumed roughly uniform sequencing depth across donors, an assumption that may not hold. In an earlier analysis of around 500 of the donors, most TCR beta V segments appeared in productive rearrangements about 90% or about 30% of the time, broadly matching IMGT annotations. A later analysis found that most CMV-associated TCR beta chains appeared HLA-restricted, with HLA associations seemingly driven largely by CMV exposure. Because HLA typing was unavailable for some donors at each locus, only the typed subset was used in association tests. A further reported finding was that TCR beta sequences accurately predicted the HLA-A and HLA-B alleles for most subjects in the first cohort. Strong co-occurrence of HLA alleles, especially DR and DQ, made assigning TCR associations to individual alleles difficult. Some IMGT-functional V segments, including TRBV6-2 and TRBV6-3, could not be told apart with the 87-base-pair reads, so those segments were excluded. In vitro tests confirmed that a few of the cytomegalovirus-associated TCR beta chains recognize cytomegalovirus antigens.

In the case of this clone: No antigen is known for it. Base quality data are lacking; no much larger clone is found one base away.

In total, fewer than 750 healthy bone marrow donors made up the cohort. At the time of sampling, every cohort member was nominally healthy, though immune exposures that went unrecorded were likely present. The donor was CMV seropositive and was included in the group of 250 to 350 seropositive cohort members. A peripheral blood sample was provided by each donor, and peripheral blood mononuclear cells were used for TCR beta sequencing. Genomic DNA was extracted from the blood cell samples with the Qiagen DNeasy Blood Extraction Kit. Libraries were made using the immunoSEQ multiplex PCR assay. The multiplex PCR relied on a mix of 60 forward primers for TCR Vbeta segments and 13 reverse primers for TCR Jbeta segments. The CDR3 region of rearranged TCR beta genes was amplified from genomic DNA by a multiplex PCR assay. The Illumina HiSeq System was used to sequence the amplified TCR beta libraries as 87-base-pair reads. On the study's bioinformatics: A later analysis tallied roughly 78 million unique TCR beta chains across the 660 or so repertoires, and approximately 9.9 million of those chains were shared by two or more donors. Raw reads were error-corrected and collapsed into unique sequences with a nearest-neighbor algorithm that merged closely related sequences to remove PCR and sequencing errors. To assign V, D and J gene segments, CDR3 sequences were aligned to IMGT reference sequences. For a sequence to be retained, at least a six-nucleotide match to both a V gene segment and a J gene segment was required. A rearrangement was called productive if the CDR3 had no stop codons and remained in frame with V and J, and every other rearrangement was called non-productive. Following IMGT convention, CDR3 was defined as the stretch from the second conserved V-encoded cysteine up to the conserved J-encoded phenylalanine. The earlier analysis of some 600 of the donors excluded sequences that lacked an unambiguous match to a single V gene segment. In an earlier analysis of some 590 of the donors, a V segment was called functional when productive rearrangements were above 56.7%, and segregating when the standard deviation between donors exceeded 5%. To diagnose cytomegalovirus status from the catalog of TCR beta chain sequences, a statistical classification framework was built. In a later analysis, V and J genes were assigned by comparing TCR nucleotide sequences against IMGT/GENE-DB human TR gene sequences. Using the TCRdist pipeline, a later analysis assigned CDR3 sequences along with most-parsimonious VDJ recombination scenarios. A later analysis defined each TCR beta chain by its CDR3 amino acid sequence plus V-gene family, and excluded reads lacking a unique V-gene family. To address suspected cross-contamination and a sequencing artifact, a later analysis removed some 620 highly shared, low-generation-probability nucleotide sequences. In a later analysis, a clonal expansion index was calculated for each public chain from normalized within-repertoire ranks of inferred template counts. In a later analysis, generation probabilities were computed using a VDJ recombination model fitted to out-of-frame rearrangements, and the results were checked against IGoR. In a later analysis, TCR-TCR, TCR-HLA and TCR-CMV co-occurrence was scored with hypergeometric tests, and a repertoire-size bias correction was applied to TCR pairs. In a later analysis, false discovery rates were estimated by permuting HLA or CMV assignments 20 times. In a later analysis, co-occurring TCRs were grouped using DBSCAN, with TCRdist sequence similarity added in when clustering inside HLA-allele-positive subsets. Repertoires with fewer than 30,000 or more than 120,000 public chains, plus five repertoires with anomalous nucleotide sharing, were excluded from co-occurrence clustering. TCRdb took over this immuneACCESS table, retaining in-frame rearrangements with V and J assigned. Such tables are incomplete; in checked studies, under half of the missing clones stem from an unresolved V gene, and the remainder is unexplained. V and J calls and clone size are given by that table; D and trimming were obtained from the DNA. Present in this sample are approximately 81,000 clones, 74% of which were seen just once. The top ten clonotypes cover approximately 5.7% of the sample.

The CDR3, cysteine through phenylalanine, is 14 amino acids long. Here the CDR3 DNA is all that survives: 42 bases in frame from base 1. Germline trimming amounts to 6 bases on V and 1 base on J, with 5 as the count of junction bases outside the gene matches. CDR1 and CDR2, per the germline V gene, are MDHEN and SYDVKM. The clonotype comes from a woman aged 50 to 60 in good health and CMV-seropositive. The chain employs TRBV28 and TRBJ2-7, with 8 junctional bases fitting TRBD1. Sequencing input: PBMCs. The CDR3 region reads CASSPGQGSYEQYF. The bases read TGTGCCAGCAGCCCCGGACAGGGTTCCTACGAGCAGTACTTC.